Each of the 32 T cell receptor beta chains below was sequenced from the same sample in a study of T cell repertoires in cytomegalovirus infection. TCRdb re-analysed the reads in MiXCR, keeping a single row per CDR3 protein. Of approximately 500,000 distinct CDR3 sequences listed, about 15% are singletons. Sequencing was done on a sample of CD8+ T cells from PBMCs. All receptors derive from a human donor in good health (CMV status not recorded). Some clones in this sample may be carry-over from other donors' samples.

The table lists this clonotype with many counts. The chain couples TRBV7-9 to TRBJ2-1; D call uncertain. Per the germline V gene, CDR1 is SEHNR and CDR2 is FQNEAQ (reference sequence). Trimming left V 5 bases short and J 7 bases short, with 21 bases between. The CDR3 contains 16 residues. The chain's CDR3 is CASSPPASPFGNEQFF. The CDR3, as DNA: TGTGCCAGCAGCCCCCCAGCTTCCCCGTTTGGTAATGAGCAGTTCTTC.

The CDR3 is CASSQVSRLGLAGVLTYNEQFF. The CDR3 DNA is TGTGCCAGCAGCCAAGTTAGTCGGCTAGGACTAGCGGGAGTCTTAACTTACAATGAGCAGTTCTTC. The chain combines TRBV14 with TRBJ2-1; 13 bases match TRBD2. Losses at the gene ends were 1 base for V and 4 bases for J; bases not matched to a gene: 19. Germline V CDR1 and CDR2: SGHDN, FVKESK. This CDR3 is 22 amino acids long.

The sample holds a few counts of this clonotype. The V and J genes are TRBV7-9 and TRBJ2-7; the match to TRBD2 covers 11 bases. The CDR3 has 17 residues. The ends lost 5 bases at V and 0 bases at J; junction bases unmatched: 9. CDR1 is SEHNR, CDR2 FQNEAQ, per germline (reference sequence). The CDR3 loop is CASSPRTSGPSSYEQYF. The CDR3 DNA reads as TGTGCCAGCAGCCCCCGGACTAGCGGGCCTAGCTCCTACGAGCAGTACTTC.

The table lists this clonotype with a few counts. The rearrangement uses TRBV27 and TRBJ2-1; no reliable D call. The V end was cut by 5 bases, the J end by 4 bases, with 12 bases between. The CDR3 is made up of 14 amino acids. Germline V gives CDR1 MNHEY, CDR2 SMNVEV (reference sequence). CDR3 protein: CASSKSKYYNEQFF. DNA of the CDR3: TGTGCCAGCAGTAAGTCCAAGTATTACAATGAGCAGTTCTTC.

The chain employs TRBV4-3 and TRBJ1-1, with D unresolved. The CDR3 loop spans 15 amino acids. The V gene's germline CDR1 is LGHNA and CDR2 YSLEER. Trimming took off 0 bases at V and 5 bases at J, with 13 bases between the two ends. Here the CDR3 reads CASSQDRNVRTEAFF. DNA for the CDR3: TGCGCCAGCAGCCAAGATCGAAATGTTCGGACTGAAGCTTTCTTT.

Comment on this clonotype: Being one base from a much bigger clone, this may be a read error. The CDR3 bases are TGTGCCAGCAGCCCCTACCCTCAGGGTAAGGAAGAGACCCAGTACTTC. Translated: CASSPYPQGKEETQYF. The V call is TRBV7-6, the J call TRBJ2-5, with D maybe TRBD1 (5 bases). CDR1 and CDR2 (germline): SGHVS, FNYEAQ. V dropped 5 bases and J dropped 3 bases, with 19 bases sitting between them. The CDR3 covers 16 residues. Full variable domain (outside the CDR3, taken from reference TRBV7-6 and TRBJ2-5): GAGVSQSPRYKVTKRGQDVALRCDPISGHVSLYWYRQALGQGPEFLTYFNYEAQQDKSGLPNDRFSAERPEGSISTLTIQRTEQRDSAMYRCASSPYPQGKEETQYFGPGTRLLVL.

This chain joins TRBV18 and TRBJ2-5; maybe TRBD1 (6 bases). The CDR3 is made up of 15 amino acids. Germline CDR1 is KGHSH and CDR2 is LQKENI. Trimming took 7 bases from V and 1 from J, leaving 16 bases between them. CDR3 sequence reads: CASYPGQIFQETQYF. DNA for the CDR3: TGTGCCAGCTATCCCGGACAGATATTCCAAGAGACCCAGTACTTC.

This clonotype has ten or more counts. This rearrangement joins TRBV28 to TRBJ2-2; the match to TRBD2 covers 10 bases. The CDR3 length is 18 residues. The germline CDR1 and CDR2 sequences are MDHEN and SYDVKM. Losses at the gene ends were 3 bases for V and 4 bases for J; bases not matched to a gene: 11. The CDR3 nucleotides are TGTGCCAGCAGTTTTCCAGCGGGAGGGCCCCTTCGCACCGGGGAGCTGTTTTTT. Translating gives CASSFPAGGPLRTGELFF.

This clonotype was seen at least ten times. The chain recombines TRBV2 with TRBJ1-1; D might be TRBD1 (5 bases). V was clipped by 4 bases and J by 3 bases, with 18 bases between them. In germline, CDR1 is SNHLY, CDR2 FYNNEI. This CDR3 is built from 16 residues. CDR3 in DNA: TGTGCCAGCAGTGTAATTAGGAGGGGCCCGGACACTGAAGCTTTCTTT. It specifies CASSVIRRGPDTEAFF.

This clonotype was seen repeatedly, ten times or more. The chain employs TRBV7-8 and TRBJ2-6; 9 nucleotides match TRBD1. V lost 4 bases to trimming and J lost 0 bases; unmatched junction nucleotides: 7. From germline, CDR1 is SGHVS and CDR2 FQNEAQ. The CDR3 sequence is 18 residues long. The chain's CDR3 is CASSYGQGSYSGANVLTF. The CDR3 region has the DNA TGTGCCAGCAGCTACGGACAGGGGTCTTACTCTGGGGCCAACGTCCTGACTTTC. The full variable domain, rest sourced from reference TRBV7-8 and TRBJ2-6, is GAGVSQSPRYKVAKRGQDVALRCDPISGHVSLFWYQQALGQGPEFLTYFQNEAQLDKSGLPSDRFFAERPEGSVSTLKIQRTQQEDSAVYLCASSYGQGSYSGANVLTFGAGSRLTVL.

This clonotype was observed a single time. At one boundary the junction diverges from the germline segment, which might be a read error. The chain carries TRBV7-8 and TRBJ2-7; D is perhaps TRBD2 (6 bases). This CDR3 region has 14 residues. Germline V CDR1 and CDR2: SGHVS, FQNEAQ. The CDR3 DNA reads as TGTGCAAGCAGCATTCTAGCGCAAGCCTACGAGCAGTACTTC. Residues: CASSILAQAYEQYF.

The chain joins TRBV14 to TRBJ1-2, with a possible D match to TRBD1 (6 bases). V lost 4 bases to trimming and J lost 5 bases, with 17 bases between them. The CDR3 length is 15 residues. Germline CDR1 is SGHDN and CDR2 is FVKESK. Here the CDR3 DNA reads TGTGCCAGCAGCCTCGGAGTACAGGGAATTTATGGCTACACCTTC. Its protein is CASSLGVQGIYGYTF.

This clonotype was detected many times. CDR3 sequence: CASTQRTGAPSNEQFF. In DNA, the CDR3 is TGTGCCAGCACACAGAGAACGGGGGCCCCCTCTAATGAGCAGTTCTTC. The J gene is TRBJ2-1, the V gene TRBV7-8; TRBD1 or TRBD2 may be the D gene (6 bases each). This CDR3 is 16 amino acids long. The V and J ends lost 7 bases and 7 bases respectively, with 23 bases between them. The germline CDR1 and CDR2 sequences are SGHVS and FQNEAQ.

The rearrangement uses TRBV7-9 and TRBJ2-7, with D possibly matching TRBD2 (5 bases). Per the germline V gene, CDR1 is SEHNR and CDR2 is FQNEAQ (reference sequence). V was cut by 3 bases and J by 7 bases, with 13 bases left in between. The CDR3 consists of 13 residues. DNA for the CDR3: TGTGCCAGCAGCTTGAGCCCCGGCGGGGAGCAGTACTTC. It encodes CASSLSPGGEQYF.

The chain carries TRBV7-8 and TRBJ2-1, with TRBD1 as a possible D gene (5 bases). The CDR3 length is 15 residues. Germline V gives CDR1 SGHVS, CDR2 FQNEAQ. Deletions cut 9 bases from V and 0 bases from J, with 15 bases between. The CDR3 loop reads CARSQQGISYNEQFF. The CDR3 nucleotides are TGTGCCAGAAGCCAGCAGGGTATCTCCTACAATGAGCAGTTCTTC.

The sample holds many counts of this clonotype. The chain has TRBV7-9 and TRBJ2-1, with 8 bases identical to TRBD1. V lost 5 bases, J lost 7 bases, and 7 bases stayed unmatched. The CDR3 is made up of 14 amino acids. Germline values: CDR1 SEHNR, CDR2 FQNEAQ (reference sequence). CDR3 sequence (DNA): TGTGCCAGCAGCCCCAGACAGGGGTGGAATGAGCAGTTCTTC. This encodes CASSPRQGWNEQFF.

The V and J genes are TRBV19 and TRBJ2-7; D possibly corresponds to TRBD1 (6 bases). This CDR3 has 13 amino acids. Trimming removed 6 bases from V and 7 bases from J, with 16 bases in between. Germline V lookup: CDR1 LNHDA, CDR2 SQIVND (reference sequence). Here the CDR3 DNA reads TGTGCCAGTAGCGCTGGACAGCCTTGGGAGCAGTACTTC. As protein: CASSAGQPWEQYF.

In this sample, this clonotype turned up many times. The chain is built from TRBV7-6 and TRBJ2-7; 7 bases are shared with TRBD2. The junction had 4 bases not matched to a gene; V was cut back by 0 bases and J by 5 bases. CDR3 length: 14 residues. Germline-derived CDR1 and CDR2 are SGHVS and FNYEAQ. The CDR3 DNA reads TGTGCCAGCAGCTTAGCCGGACTAGTCGACGAGCAGTACTTC. Residues: CASSLAGLVDEQYF.

This clonotype appeared a few times. V is TRBV20-1 and J is TRBJ1-4; tentative D call: TRBD1 (6 bases). The CDR3 covers 13 residues. Germline V gene sequence: CDR1 DFQATT, CDR2 SNEGSKA (reference sequence). V was trimmed by 6 bases and J by 8 bases, leaving 16 bases between them. This chain's CDR3 is CSAHRAREEKLFF. DNA for the CDR3: TGCAGTGCCCACAGGGCGCGGGAGGAAAAACTGTTTTTT.

This clonotype has at least ten counts. The chain employs TRBV27 and TRBJ2-1; 7 bases fit TRBD1. Germline CDR1 is MNHEY and CDR2 is SMNVEV (reference sequence). This CDR3 contains 17 residues. J lost 0 bases, V lost 0 bases, and 5 bases had no gene match. CDR3 sequence reads: CASSLSTGLRSYNEQFF. CDR3 in DNA: TGTGCCAGCAGTTTATCGACAGGGTTACGCTCCTACAATGAGCAGTTCTTC.

This clonotype appeared a few times. The chain employs TRBV7-3 and TRBJ2-1; D possibly corresponds to TRBD2 (5 bases). V lost 5 bases and J 5 bases, leaving 19 bases between the germline ends. The CDR3 is made up of 16 amino acids. CDR1 is SGHTA and CDR2 is FQGTGA in the germline V gene. CDR3 in DNA: TGTGCCAGCAGCCCAACGGTGAGCGGAGAAGACAATGAGCAGTTCTTC. This codes for CASSPTVSGEDNEQFF.

Of note for this clonotype: The conserved phenylalanine or tryptophan is not found at the CDR3 terminus, so this likely reflects a read error. The chain couples TRBV6-5 to TRBJ2-7, with D hard to call. CDR1 and CDR2 (germline): MNHEY, SVGAGI. This CDR3 has 14 amino acids. Here the CDR3 reads CARSDTNKPYEQYL. The DNA for the CDR3 is TGTGCCCGCAGCGATACGAATAAACCTTACGAGCAGTACTTA.

About this clonotype itself: A junction boundary mismatches the germline segment, possibly from a read error. The V gene is TRBV7-9, the J gene TRBJ2-7; no clear D gene. Looked up from germline, CDR1 is SEHNR and CDR2 is FQNEAQ (reference sequence). There are 15 residues in the CDR3. CDR3 sequence: CARSPQTVRVHEPYF. The CDR3 region has the DNA TGTGCCAGAAGCCCTCAGACCGTGAGAGTACACGAGCCGTACTTC.

In this sample, this clonotype turned up many times. This chain links TRBV4-1 with TRBJ1-2; D gene ambiguous. The CDR3 length is 14 residues. CDR1 and CDR2 (germline): MGHRA, YSYEKL. Trimming removed 0 bases from V and 8 bases from J, with 13 bases in between. CDR3 nucleotide sequence: TGCGCCAGCAGCCAAGATCCCGAGGAAGCGGGCTACACCTTC. Translation: CASSQDPEEAGYTF.

CDR3 sequence (DNA): TGTGCCAGCAGCGCTCCTCGGGGGAGGGCGGCGGGTGAAAAACTGTTTTTT. Its translation is CASSAPRGRAAGEKLFF. The rearrangement links TRBV9 to TRBJ1-4, with TRBD1 as a possible D gene (5 bases). Per the germline V gene, CDR1 is SGDLS and CDR2 is YYNGEE. Trimming took 3 bases from V and 7 from J, leaving 22 bases between them. The CDR3 length is 17 residues.

Ten or more counts support this clonotype. V is TRBV15 and J is TRBJ2-6; D is unclear. V was pared by 4 bases and J by 0 bases, with 7 bases between. Germline CDR1 and CDR2: LNHNV and YYDKDF (reference sequence). The CDR3 loop spans 15 amino acids. The CDR3 sequence: CATSTSNSGANVLTF. As DNA, the CDR3 is TGTGCCACCAGCACTTCGAACTCTGGGGCCAACGTCCTGACTTTC.

The table lists this clonotype with many counts. V and J are TRBV15 and TRBJ1-2; D perhaps matches TRBD1 (6 bases). The CDR3 sequence is 17 residues long. With 6 bases removed from V and 5 bases from J, the gap between germline ends came to 25 bases. Germline CDR1 LNHNV, CDR2 YYDKDF (reference sequence). CDR3 coding DNA: TGTGCCACCAGTCCGGGGGCACTAGAGGGAAGTCGGTATGGCTACACCTTC. Translated, it gives CATSPGALEGSRYGYTF.

This clonotype was observed a few times. The chain carries TRBV7-9 and TRBJ2-1, with 12 bases matching TRBD2. Trimming took 1 base from V and 11 from J; bases not matched to a gene: 12. This CDR3 contains 17 residues. The V gene's germline CDR1 is SEHNR and CDR2 FQNEAQ (reference sequence). The CDR3 loop is CASSLVLAGGQLNKQFF. In DNA form, the CDR3 reads TGTGCCAGCAGCTTAGTCCTAGCGGGAGGGCAGCTAAACAAGCAGTTCTTC.

This clonotype was detected ten times or more. This rearrangement joins TRBV4-1 to TRBJ2-1; 12 positions match TRBD2. This CDR3 region has 17 residues. The V gene's germline CDR1 is MGHRA and CDR2 YSYEKL. V trimming: 0 bases; J trimming: 3 bases; junction bases outside the gene matches: 3. The CDR3 reads CASSQETSGGFYNEQFF. Written as DNA, the CDR3 is TGCGCCAGCAGCCAAGAAACTAGCGGGGGGTTCTACAATGAGCAGTTCTTC.

Of note for this clonotype: The CDR3 does not close with the conserved phenylalanine or tryptophan, likely indicating a read error. The gene calls are TRBV18 and TRBJ2-7; 7 bases are a match to TRBD1. The CDR3 consists of 13 residues. J lost 3 bases, V lost 5 bases, and 4 bases had no gene match. Germline assignment: CDR1 KGHSH and CDR2 LQKENI. The CDR3 nucleotides read TGTGCCAGCTCAGGCCGGGACAGCTACGAGCAGTACTAC. Translated: CASSGRDSYEQYY.

This clonotype was seen a handful of times. The gene calls are TRBV12-3 or TRBV12-4 and TRBJ2-5; D not resolved. The CDR3 has 12 amino acids. Trimming took 5 bases from V and 5 from J, leaving 9 bases between them. CDR3 region: CASSRLRETQYF. CDR3 DNA: TGTGCCAGCAGTCGCCTACGGGAGACCCAGTACTTC.

The genes are TRBV6-6 and TRBJ2-1; TRBD1 agrees at 9 bases. In germline, CDR1 is MNHNY, CDR2 SVGAGI (reference sequence). CDR3 length equals 15 residues. Germline trimming cut 2 bases from V and 8 bases from J; bases unmatched to any gene: 7. The CDR3 protein is CASSYGGQGLYEQFF. CDR3 coding DNA: TGTGCCAGCAGTTACGGGGGACAGGGTCTCTATGAGCAGTTCTTC.